The next 22 T cell receptor beta chains were all read from a single sample in a study of blood T cells in healthy people across ages. A sample-barcoded 5' primer and a J-beta primer mix were used in a second PCR of roughly 7 to 12 cycles. Each CDR3 protein is one row after TCRdb ran MiXCR on the 5' RACE reads. The repertoire holds some 760,000 distinct CDR3 sequences, with 25% as singletons. This same sample was also taken into another study, of T cells of mothers and their children.

Sequenced: blood. The source of these receptors is a boy aged 10-17 years in good health.

This clonotype was detected only a few times. V usage is TRBV29-1 and J usage is TRBJ2-5; the match to TRBD1 covers 8 bases. The end of the DNA aligns better with TRBJ2-1, so the J call may be wrong. Germline V gene lookup returns CDR1 SQVTM and CDR2 ANQGSEA. The CDR3 loop spans 12 amino acids. The chain's CDR3 is CSVEDRENEQFF. In nucleotides, the CDR3 is TGCAGCGTTGAGGACAGGGAGAATGAGCAGTTCTTC.

J is TRBJ1-1 and V is TRBV6-5; tentatively, D is TRBD1 (5 bases). Germline lookup yields CDR1 MNHEY and CDR2 SVGAGI. The CDR3 spans 14 residues. V lost 5 bases, J lost 5 bases, and 15 bases lay in between. The CDR3 bases are TGTGCCAGCAGTCGGACCCTAGGGGATACTGAAGCTTTCTTT. Translation gives CASSRTLGDTEAFF.

The chain recombines TRBV27 with TRBJ1-4; unclear D gene. The germline V gene has CDR1 MNHEY and CDR2 SMNVEV (reference sequence). With 1 base removed from V and 10 bases from J, the gap between germline ends came to 13 bases. The CDR3 spans 14 residues. CDR3 sequence: CASSLLDTPGKLFF. DNA of the CDR3: TGTGCCAGCAGTTTATTGGATACCCCGGGAAAACTGTTTTTT.

Regarding this clonotype: Just one base apart from a much larger clone, this may be a read error. This chain links TRBV29-1 with TRBJ2-5; D may be TRBD2 (5 bases). This CDR3 contains 13 residues. The V gene's germline CDR1 is SQVTM and CDR2 ANQGSEA. V shed 3 bases and J shed 2 bases, with 10 bases lying between them. CDR3 loop: CSVERAVQETQYF. CDR3 bases: TGCAGCGTTGAGAGAGCGGTGCAAGAGACCCAGTACTTC.

There are many counts of this clonotype. This sequence joins TRBV27 and TRBJ2-5; no firm D call. The CDR3 is made up of 14 amino acids. V lost 0 bases, J lost 4 bases, and 9 bases lay in between. Germline CDR1 reads MNHEY; CDR2 reads SMNVEV (reference sequence). The CDR3 loop is CASSLSVTGETQYF. The DNA for the CDR3 is TGTGCCAGCAGTTTATCTGTGACTGGAGAGACCCAGTACTTC.

The chain links TRBV2 to TRBJ1-1; no clear D. The germline V gene has CDR1 SNHLY and CDR2 FYNNEI. CDR3 size: 14 residues. Trimming stripped 2 bases from V and 1 base from J, with 8 bases between. The CDR3 DNA follows: TGTGCCAGCAGTGAACAACGGGGGAACACTGAAGCTTTCTTT. Translating gives CASSEQRGNTEAFF. The variable domain in full, completed from reference TRBV2 and TRBJ1-1, reads EPEVTQTPSHQVTQMGQEVILRCVPISNHLYFYWYRQILGQKVEFLVSFYNNEISEKSEIFDDQFSVERPDGSNFTLKIRSTKLEDSAMYFCASSEQRGNTEAFFGQGTRLTVV.

The CDR3 region is CASSGLAGVESYNEQFF. The DNA of the CDR3 is TGTGCCAGCAGTGGATTAGCGGGGGTTGAGTCCTACAATGAGCAGTTCTTC. This chain connects TRBV2 to TRBJ2-1, with TRBD2 matching over 9 bases. Trimming at V came to 4 bases and at J to 1 base, leaving 8 bases not matched to a gene. There are 17 residues in the CDR3. Per germline, CDR1 SNHLY and CDR2 FYNNEI.

The genes are TRBV5-1 and TRBJ2-5; D ambiguous. The J call may be wrong; the DNA end is better matched by TRBJ2-7. CDR3 length equals 13 residues. Germline V CDR1 and CDR2: SGHRS, YFSETQ. DNA of the CDR3: TGCGCCAGCAGCTTGGTTGGCCTCTACGAGCAGTACTTC. Protein: CASSLVGLYEQYF.

This clonotype appeared a few times. This chain connects TRBV12-3 or TRBV12-4 to TRBJ2-5; either TRBD1 or TRBD2 may supply D (6 bases each). The J call may be mistaken, given a closer DNA end match to TRBJ2-1. The CDR3 has 15 residues. The CDR3 DNA reads TGTGCCAGCAGTTTACGGTGGGGGGCAGGCAATGAGCAGTTCTTC. This gives the protein CASSLRWGAGNEQFF.

The chain joins TRBV7-2 to TRBJ2-1, with TRBD2 matching 10 bases. The length of the CDR3 is 13 residues. Germline lookup yields CDR1 SGHTA and CDR2 FQGNSA. Trimming at V came to 3 bases and at J to 9 bases, leaving 2 bases not matched to a gene. CDR3 sequence: CASSFQREGEQFF. CDR3 nucleotide sequence: TGTGCCAGCAGCTTCCAGCGGGAGGGTGAGCAGTTCTTC.

In its sample, this clonotype was seen a few times. This CDR3 is CASSYGLAGLFSTDTQYF. The CDR3 nucleotides are TGTGCCAGCAGCTACGGACTAGCGGGGCTGTTTAGCACAGATACGCAGTATTTT. The V and J genes are TRBV7-2 and TRBJ2-3, with TRBD2 matching 12 bases. Trimming removed 4 bases from V and 0 bases from J; junction bases left unmatched: 8. The CDR3 is 18 residues long. Germline assignment: CDR1 SGHTA and CDR2 FQGNSA.

A few counts support this clonotype. The CDR3 is CASSFQGDGNQPQHF. Written as DNA, the CDR3 is TGTGCCAGCAGCTTCCAGGGGGACGGCAATCAGCCCCAGCATTTT. The chain joins TRBV5-6 to TRBJ1-5, with TRBD1 matching 7 bases. Per the germline V gene, CDR1 is SGHDT and CDR2 is YYEEEE. Losses at the gene ends were 2 bases for V and 2 bases for J; bases not matched to a gene: 4. This CDR3 has 15 amino acids. Looking up the rest from reference TRBV5-6 and TRBJ1-5 gives the full variable domain: DAGVTQSPTHLIKTRGQQVTLRCSPKSGHDTVSWYQQALGQGPQFIFQYYEEEERQRGNFPDRFSGHQFPNYSSELNVNALLLGDSALYLCASSFQGDGNQPQHFGDGTRLSIL.

This sequence joins TRBV19 and TRBJ1-3; 8 bases fit TRBD1. The germline V gene encodes CDR1 LNHDA and CDR2 SQIVND (reference sequence). The length of the CDR3 is 13 residues. The V and J ends lost 5 bases and 7 bases, in that order; junction bases with no gene match: 4. CDR3 amino acids: CASSVDRGNTIYF. CDR3 DNA sequence: TGTGCCAGTAGTGTCGACAGGGGTAACACCATATATTTT.

This clonotype was seen only a few times. The genes are TRBV12-3 or TRBV12-4 and TRBJ1-1, with D unresolved. This CDR3 has 13 residues. V was shortened by 4 bases and J by 1 base, with 7 bases between the two germline ends. CDR3 residues: CASSSDKNTEAFF. The DNA of the CDR3 is TGTGCCAGCAGTTCAGACAAGAACACTGAAGCTTTCTTT.

The chain combines TRBV2 with TRBJ2-3; TRBD1 or TRBD2 may be the D gene (5 bases each). The CDR3 is 16 residues long. Germline CDR1 reads SNHLY; CDR2 reads FYNNEI. V shed 8 bases and J shed 1 base, with 19 bases lying between them. CDR3 loop: CASPPTDHSGTDTQYF. CDR3 nucleotides: TGTGCCAGCCCACCGACAGACCATAGCGGCACAGATACGCAGTATTTT.

This chain's CDR3 is CASRDPSTGDSYEQYF. CDR3 DNA sequence: TGTGCCAGCAGGGATCCCTCCACAGGGGACTCCTACGAGCAGTACTTC. This rearrangement joins TRBV2 to TRBJ2-7; 7 bases agree with TRBD1. CDR3 size: 16 residues. J was trimmed by 0 bases and V by 6 bases; bases with no gene match: 11. Germline-derived CDR1 and CDR2 are SNHLY and FYNNEI.

The table lists this clonotype with a few counts. This sequence joins TRBV6-2 or TRBV6-3 and TRBJ1-1; 9 bases match TRBD1. The CDR3 loop spans 16 amino acids. With 0 bases clipped from V and 1 base from J, the junction kept 3 bases outside the gene matches. From germline, CDR1 is MNHEY and CDR2 SVGEGT. This chain's CDR3 is CASSYSTGGSNTEAFF. Written as DNA, the CDR3 is TGTGCCAGCAGTTACTCGACAGGGGGTTCGAACACTGAAGCTTTCTTT.

The CDR3 nucleotides read TGTGCCAGCAGCTTAGCAACAGGGGCCCAGAACACTGAAGCTTTCTTT. It codes for CASSLATGAQNTEAFF. This chain connects TRBV7-2 to TRBJ1-1, with 7 bases matching TRBD1. V gave up 0 bases and J gave up 1 base; unmatched junction bases: 5. Germline lookup yields CDR1 SGHTA and CDR2 FQGNSA. This CDR3 is built from 16 residues.

In this sample, this clonotype turned up a few times. Here the CDR3 reads CASRGLTYNEQFF. The CDR3 DNA follows: TGTGCCAGCAGGGGGCTCACCTACAATGAGCAGTTCTTC. The gene calls are TRBV27 and TRBJ2-1; maybe TRBD1 (5 bases). The V end lost 6 bases, the J end lost 2 bases, and 8 bases lay between the germline ends. CDR1 is MNHEY, CDR2 SMNVEV, per germline (reference sequence). The CDR3 has 13 amino acids.

About this clonotype itself: The junction departs from germline at one end; a sequencing error may be responsible. The rearrangement links TRBV27 to TRBJ2-3; D gene unclear. Germline loops: CDR1 MNHEY, CDR2 SMNVEV (reference sequence). The CDR3 contains 13 residues. The CDR3 coding sequence is TGTGCCAGCAGCTCAGGCATCACATATACGCAGTATTTT. Amino acids: CASSSGITYTQYF.

This clonotype was counted only a few times. This CDR3 is CSASLTPNTEAFF. The CDR3 nucleotides read TGCAGTGCTAGTTTAACACCGAACACTGAAGCTTTCTTT. The chain couples TRBV20-1 to TRBJ1-1; D is unresolved. Germline V gene data show CDR1 as DFQATT and CDR2 as SNEGSKA (reference sequence). The CDR3 length is 13 residues. Trimming left V 3 bases short and J 1 base short, with 9 bases between.

This sequence joins TRBV27 and TRBJ1-1; 7 bases fit TRBD1. Germline lookup yields CDR1 MNHEY and CDR2 SMNVEV (reference sequence). V lost 0 bases and J lost 0; bases outside the gene matches: 4. The CDR3 is 16 amino acids. CDR3 protein: CASSLSSTGLNTEAFF. CDR3 sequence (DNA): TGTGCCAGCAGTTTATCGTCGACAGGGCTGAACACTGAAGCTTTCTTT.